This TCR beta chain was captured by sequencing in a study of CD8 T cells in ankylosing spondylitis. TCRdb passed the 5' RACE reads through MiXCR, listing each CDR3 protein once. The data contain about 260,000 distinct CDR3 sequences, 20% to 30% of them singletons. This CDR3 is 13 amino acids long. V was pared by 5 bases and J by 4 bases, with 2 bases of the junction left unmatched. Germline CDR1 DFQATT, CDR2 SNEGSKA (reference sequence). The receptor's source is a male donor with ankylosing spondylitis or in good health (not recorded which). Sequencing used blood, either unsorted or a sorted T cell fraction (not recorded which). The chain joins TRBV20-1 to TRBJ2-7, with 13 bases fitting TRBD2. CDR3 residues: CSAPTSGGYEQYF. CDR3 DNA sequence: TGCAGTGCTCCGACTAGCGGGGGGTACGAGCAGTACTTC.